This T cell receptor (beta chain) was identified in a study of regulatory T cells in long-lasting Graves disease. General study points: Under persistent disease, TRBV28, TRBJ1-2 and TRBJ2-5 were used preferentially.

Arm-PCR with iRepertoire HTBI primers amplified the CDR3 regions for these TCR beta libraries. TCRdb re-called the multiplex PCR reads through MiXCR, storing one row per CDR3 protein. The table has around 460,000 distinct CDR3 sequences, about 22% seen once. Time point defined: persistent/refractory GD, antithyroid drugs over 5 years with positive TRAb. Extracted PBMC RNA gave rise to the TCR library. Patients all came to the study from an endocrinology department in Xi'an, China. Germline CDR1 and CDR2: LGHDT and YNNKEL (reference sequence). V lost 3 bases and J 8 bases, leaving 19 bases between the germline ends. This CDR3 is built from 15 residues. This clonotype has just a few counts. The antigen is undetermined.

The receptor was derived from a female donor with Graves disease. This sample comprised peripheral blood mononuclear cells (PBMCs), obtained when the disease was refractory, from a patient treated with antithyroid drugs. The V and J genes are TRBV3-1 and TRBJ1-2, with no clear D. The CDR3 nucleotides are TGTGCCAGCAGCCACGATCTGGACTCCCCAAGCGGCTACACCTTC. This translates into CASSHDLDSPSGYTF.